Listed here are 6 T cell receptor beta chains from one sample, sequenced in a study of shared clonotypes between healthy human individuals. TCRdb's table, derived via immunoSEQ multiplex PCR, lists solely in-frame clones and lacks some. There are 2,500,000 or so clones in the sample; 80% to 95% occur only once, and approximately 0.37% lies in the top ten. Sequenced: naive CD4+ T cells from PBMCs. Specified subset: CD45RA+ positively selected. The receptor source for this set is a man aged 18 to 30 in good health. Some clones in this sample may be carry-over from other donors' samples.

The genes are TRBV18 and TRBJ1-2; no clear D gene. V lost 0 bases and J 4 bases, leaving 9 bases between the germline ends. This CDR3 is 14 amino acids long. Germline V CDR1 and CDR2: KGHSH, LQKENI. In DNA, the CDR3 is TGTGCCAGCTCACCACCCCACCAGCTCTATGGCTACACCTTC. Amino acids: CASSPPHQLYGYTF.

The chain links TRBV5-1 to TRBJ2-3, with D possibly being TRBD1 (6 bases). Deletions cut 0 bases from V and 3 bases from J, with 11 bases between. This CDR3 contains 15 residues. The germline gives CDR1 SGHRS, CDR2 YFSETQ. The CDR3 coding sequence is TGCGCCAGCAGCTTGGACGGACAGATTACAGATACGCAGTATTTT. It encodes CASSLDGQITDTQYF.

The V call is TRBV9, the J call TRBJ1-2; D unresolved. CDR1 is SGDLS, CDR2 YYNGEE, per germline. The V gene lost 4 bases and the J gene lost 2 bases, with 9 bases spanning the gap. The CDR3 spans 13 residues. CDR3 residues: CASSFGSNYGYTF. In DNA, the CDR3 is TGTGCCAGCAGCTTTGGGTCAAACTATGGCTACACCTTC.

The chain joins TRBV28 to TRBJ2-7; 7 nucleotides line up with TRBD1. The V gene end was trimmed by 4 bases and the J gene end by 2 bases; junction bases not matched to a gene: 8. Germline CDR1 reads MDHEN; CDR2 reads SYDVKM. The CDR3 has 15 residues. CDR3 protein: CASSSPGTDTYEQYF. CDR3 nucleotide sequence: TGTGCCAGCAGTTCGCCCGGGACAGATACCTACGAGCAGTACTTC.

This chain joins TRBV27 and TRBJ2-5; no firm D call. The V gene lost 10 bases and the J gene lost 2 bases, with 8 bases spanning the gap. This CDR3 spans 11 amino acids. The germline CDR1 and CDR2 sequences are MNHEY and SMNVEV (reference sequence). The CDR3: CATAEQETQYF. For the CDR3, the DNA is TGTGCCACCGCGGAGCAAGAGACCCAGTACTTC.

The chain has TRBV15 and TRBJ1-6, with D hard to call. Trimming removed 1 base at V and 3 bases at J, with 10 bases between. The CDR3 runs to 16 residues. Germline CDR1 is LNHNV and CDR2 is YYDKDF (reference sequence). CDR3 bases: TGTGCCACCAGCAGAGGGGCCCGGGACTATAATTCACCCCTCCACTTT. Residues: CATSRGARDYNSPLHF.